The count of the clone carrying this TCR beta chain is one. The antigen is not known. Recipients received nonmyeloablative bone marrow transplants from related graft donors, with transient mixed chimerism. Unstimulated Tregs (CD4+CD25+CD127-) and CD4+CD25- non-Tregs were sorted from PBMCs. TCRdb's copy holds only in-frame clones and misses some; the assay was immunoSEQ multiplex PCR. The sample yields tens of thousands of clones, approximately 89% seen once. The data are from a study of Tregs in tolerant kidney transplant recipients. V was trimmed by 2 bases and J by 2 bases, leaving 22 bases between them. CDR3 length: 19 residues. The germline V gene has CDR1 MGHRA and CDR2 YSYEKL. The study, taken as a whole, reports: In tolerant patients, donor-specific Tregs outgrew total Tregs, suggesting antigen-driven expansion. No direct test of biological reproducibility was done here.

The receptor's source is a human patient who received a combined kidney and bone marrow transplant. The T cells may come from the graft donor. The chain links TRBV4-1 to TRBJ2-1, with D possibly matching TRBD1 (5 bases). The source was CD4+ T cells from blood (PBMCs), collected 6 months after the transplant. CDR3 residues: CASSQKGIREGWAYNEQFF. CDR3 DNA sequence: TGCGCCAGCAGCCAAAAAGGAATCAGGGAAGGGTGGGCCTACAATGAGCAGTTCTTC.